The 4 T cell receptor beta chains below all came from one sample that was sequenced in a study of T cells in Graves' hyperthyroidism and ophthalmopathy. TCR beta CDR3 regions were amplified from RNA transcripts. TCR CDR3 regions were first amplified by RT-PCR with HTBI primers. TCRdb reanalysed the multiplex PCR reads using MiXCR and keeps one entry per CDR3 protein. This table holds approximately 710,000 distinct CDR3 sequences, roughly 17% found once. Sequenced sample: blood. The receptors here all came from a man over 45 with Graves' hyperthyroidism.

This clonotype was picked up many times. The V and J genes are TRBV28 and TRBJ2-7; TRBD2 aligns across 7 bases. The germline CDR1 and CDR2 sequences are MDHEN and SYDVKM. This CDR3 region has 13 residues. The V gene end was trimmed by 7 bases and the J gene end by 7 bases; junction bases not matched to a gene: 10. The CDR3 loop reads CASTMRTSREQYF. The CDR3 bases are TGTGCCAGCACCATGAGGACTAGTAGGGAGCAGTACTTC. Drawing the rest from reference TRBV28 and TRBJ2-7, the complete variable domain is DVKVTQSSRYLVKRTGEKVFLECVQDMDHENMFWYRQDPGLGLRLIYFSYDVKMKEKGDIPEGYSVSREKKERFSLILESASTNQTSMYLCASTMRTSREQYFGPGTRLTVT.

This clonotype was picked up many times. This chain links TRBV4-3 with TRBJ2-3, with TRBD2 matching 10 bases. Germline-derived CDR1 and CDR2 are LGHNA and YSLEER. J lost 3 bases, V lost 0 bases, and 6 bases had no gene match. The CDR3 covers 17 residues. CDR3 in amino acids: CASSQDWASGRTDTQYF. CDR3 nucleotide sequence: TGCGCCAGCAGCCAAGATTGGGCTAGCGGGAGAACAGATACGCAGTATTTT.

The chain recombines TRBV19 with TRBJ2-1; 8 bases line up with TRBD2. Trimming at V came to 7 bases and at J to 1 base, leaving 6 bases not matched to a gene. Germline V CDR1 and CDR2: LNHDA, SQIVND (reference sequence). The CDR3 sequence is 15 residues long. CDR3 amino acids: CASTLAGPSYNEQFF. As DNA, the CDR3 is TGTGCCAGTACCCTAGCGGGTCCATCCTACAATGAGCAGTTCTTC.

This clonotype occurred many times. J is TRBJ2-7 and V is TRBV2; 7 nucleotides align to TRBD1. The V and J ends lost 4 bases and 6 bases, in that order; junction bases with no gene match: 9. Germline loops: CDR1 SNHLY, CDR2 FYNNEI. The length of the CDR3 is 14 residues. The CDR3 DNA sequence: TGTGCCAGCAGTGGCTTACGACAGGGAACCGAGCAGTACTTC. Translated, it gives CASSGLRQGTEQYF.